This T cell receptor beta chain derives from a study of shared clonotypes between healthy human individuals. Findings and limits, study-wide: Clonotype sharing across a few donors was observed for around 5% of naive CD4 clonotypes. The four-donor shared clonotypes exceeded non-shared clonotypes in generation probability, with non-shared ones scoring lower. Investigators collected only blood, and repertoires in tissues likely differ.

V was pared by 5 bases and J by 3 bases, with 14 bases between. This CDR3 spans 15 amino acids. CDR1 and CDR2 (germline): ENHRY, SYGVKD. Remarks on this clone: Its specificity is not known.

Using immunoSEQ multiplex PCR, the repertoire was profiled, and TCRdb retains in-frame clones only, with some absent. The sample contains hundreds of thousands of clones, 95% to 98% of which appear only once. Naive CD8 cells lacked CD45RO, underwent positive selection for CCR7 and left out terminally differentiated effector memory CD45RA+ cells. V and J are TRBV10-3 and TRBJ1-5, with D possibly matching TRBD1 (5 bases). This sequence was found in a man aged 30 to 45 in good health. Sequenced: naive CD8+ T cells sorted from blood. CDR3 residues: CAISLTGEYNQPQHF. CDR3 coding DNA: TGTGCCATCAGTTTAACGGGGGAGTACAATCAGCCCCAGCATTTT.